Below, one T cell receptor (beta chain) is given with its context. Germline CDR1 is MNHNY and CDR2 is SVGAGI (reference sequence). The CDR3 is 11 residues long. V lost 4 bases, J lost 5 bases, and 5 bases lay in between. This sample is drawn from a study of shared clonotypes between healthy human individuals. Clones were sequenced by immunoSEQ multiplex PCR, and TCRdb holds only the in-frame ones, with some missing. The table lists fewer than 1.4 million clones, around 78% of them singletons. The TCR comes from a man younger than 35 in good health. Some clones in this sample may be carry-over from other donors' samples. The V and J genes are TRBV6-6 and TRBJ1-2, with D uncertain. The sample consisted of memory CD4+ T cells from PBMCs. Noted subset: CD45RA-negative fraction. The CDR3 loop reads CASSLIYGYTF. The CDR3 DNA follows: TGTGCCAGCAGTTTAATTTATGGCTACACCTTC.